The rows below give T cell receptor beta chains drawn from one sample of a study of shared clonotypes between healthy human individuals. Produced via immunoSEQ multiplex PCR; TCRdb's table is partial and in-frame only. The repertoire includes 2 million to 3 million clones, roughly 93% of them detected once, and approximately 0.37% sits in the top ten. What was sequenced was naive CD4+ T cells from PBMCs. The receptors here all came from a young man in good health. Some clones in this sample may be carry-over from other donors' samples. Both conserved end residues are part of each CDR3. Fields, in order: D gene, V gene, J gene, clone size, CDR3 DNA, CDR3 protein. D genes are given only for firm matches. Where a row states a size, it is once, few, many or the class of an expanded clone; other rows omit it.

>.|TRBV18|TRBJ1-3|.
TGTGCCAGCTCCACAGGGTCTGGAAACACCATATATTTT
CASSTGSGNTIYF
>.|TRBV7-9|TRBJ2-7|.
TGTGCCAGCAGCTTAGTTTCCTACGAGCAGTACTTC
CASSLVSYEQYF
>.|TRBV5-8|TRBJ2-1|.
TGTGCCAGCAGCTCATACCGGGACCCCTACAATGAGCAGTTCTTC
CASSSYRDPYNEQFF
>.|TRBV4-1|TRBJ2-3|.
TGCGCCAGCAGCTCCAGGGAGGCGGATACGCAGTATTTT
CASSSREADTQYF
>.|TRBV28|TRBJ1-1|.
TGTGCCAGCATGACGCCGGGGGGTACTGAAGCTTTCTTT
CASMTPGGTEAFF
>.|TRBV18|TRBJ1-2|.
TGTGCCAGCTCACCACTTAATGGCTACACCTTC
CASSPLNGYTF
>.|TRBV18|TRBJ1-5|.
TGTGCCAGCTCACCAAGGAGTAGTAGCAATCAGCCCCAGCATTTT
CASSPRSSSNQPQHF
>.|TRBV7-2|TRBJ1-1|once
TGTGCCAGCAGCTCTTGGAACACTGAAGCTTTCTTT
CASSSWNTEAFF
>TRBD1|TRBV4-1|TRBJ2-7|.
TGCGCCAGCAGTCCTTCGACAGGGGGCCCCTCCTACGAGCAGTACTTC
CASSPSTGGPSYEQYF
>TRBD1|TRBV5-4|TRBJ1-2|.
TGTGCCAGCAGCCGGGACAGGGGGATATCTAGCGGCTACACCTTC
CASSRDRGISSGYTF
>.|TRBV18|TRBJ1-1|few
TGTGCCAGCTCACAGCCCATAACGAACACTGAAGCTTTCTTT
CASSQPITNTEAFF
>TRBD1|TRBV5-6|TRBJ1-5|.
TGTGCCAGCAGCACCCGGACAGGGAGCAATCAGCCCCAGCATTTT
CASSTRTGSNQPQHF
>.|TRBV9|TRBJ1-5|.
TGTGCCAGCGGCGTAGGTTGGAATAGCAATCAGCCCCAGCATTTT
CASGVGWNSNQPQHF
>.|TRBV5-4|TRBJ1-6|.
TGTGCCAGCAGCTTGAGAACAGCGGTTAATAATTCACCCCTCCACTTT
CASSLRTAVNNSPLHF
>.|TRBV4-2|TRBJ1-2|.
TGTGCCAGCAGCCAAGAAAAGGGGAGTCTTAACTATGGCTACACCTTC
CASSQEKGSLNYGYTF
>.|TRBV5-1|TRBJ2-1|.
TGCGCCAGCAGCCTACTATTGACTACCCGAGAGCAGTTCTTC
CASSLLLTTREQFF
>.|TRBV6-1|TRBJ2-7|.
TGTGCCAGCAGCCCATTCGATTGGGAGCAGTACTTC
CASSPFDWEQYF
>.|TRBV29-1|TRBJ2-1|.
TGCAGCGTTGAAGAGGCGAGGGGGGATGAGCAGTTCTTC
CSVEEARGDEQFF
>.|TRBV15|TRBJ1-1|.
TGTGCCACCAGCAGAGTTCGGGCGAACACTGAAGCTTTCTTT
CATSRVRANTEAFF
>TRBD1|TRBV7-9|TRBJ1-2|.
TGTGCCAGCAGCTTCCGGGACAGCGACGAATATGGCTACACCTTC
CASSFRDSDEYGYTF
>.|TRBV7-3|TRBJ1-2|.
TGTGCCAGCAGCTTCCAGCTCAACTATGGCTACACCTTC
CASSFQLNYGYTF
>.|TRBV7-6|TRBJ1-6|.
TGTGCCAGCAGCCAAGCGGTAGGGGTTCGGAATTCACCCCTCCACTTT
CASSQAVGVRNSPLHF